Each of the 6 T cell receptor beta chains below was sequenced from the same sample in a study of shared clonotypes between healthy human individuals. Data came from immunoSEQ multiplex PCR; TCRdb stores just in-frame clones and leaves some out. The sample consists of about 490,000 clones, 79% of them appearing once. Source material: PBMCs. These receptors were taken from a middle-aged woman in good health. Some clones in this sample may be carry-over from other donors' samples.

The gene calls are TRBV5-1 and TRBJ2-1; the match to TRBD2 covers 13 bases. V lost 4 bases to trimming and J lost 7 bases; unmatched junction nucleotides: 5. CDR1 SGHRS and CDR2 YFSETQ come from the germline V gene. The CDR3 covers 15 residues. The CDR3 protein is CASSTGLAGPNEQFF. CDR3 nucleotides: TGCGCCAGCAGCACGGGACTAGCGGGACCAAATGAGCAGTTCTTC.

The chain uses TRBV6-1 and TRBJ2-1, with 9 bases fitting TRBD2. CDR3 length: 14 residues. V was pared by 8 bases and J by 6 bases, with 8 bases of the junction left unmatched. Germline values: CDR1 MNHNS, CDR2 SASEGT. This CDR3 is CASGLAGVGNEQFF. CDR3 in DNA: TGTGCCAGCGGTTTAGCGGGAGTAGGCAATGAGCAGTTCTTC.

The chain has TRBV4-1 and TRBJ1-1; D is unclear. The length of the CDR3 is 15 residues. Germline V gene sequence: CDR1 MGHRA, CDR2 YSYEKL. Between the trimmed V and J ends, which lost 1 base and 0 bases, there was a span of 9 bases. This CDR3 is CASSQVWQMNTEAFF. CDR3 DNA: TGCGCCAGCAGCCAAGTATGGCAGATGAACACTGAAGCTTTCTTT.

On this clone: No conserved phenylalanine or tryptophan ends this CDR3, so it is likely a read error. This chain links TRBV18 with TRBJ1-2, with TRBD1 as a possible D gene (5 bases). Germline lookup yields CDR1 KGHSH and CDR2 LQKENI. V was clipped by 3 bases and J by 7 bases, with 15 bases between them. The CDR3 covers 14 residues. The CDR3 nucleotides are TGTGCCAGCTCACCGAGTGGGGACGGATTTGGCTACACCCTC. Residues: CASSPSGDGFGYTL.

The rearrangement uses TRBV6-1 and TRBJ1-1; TRBD1 might be the D (5 bases). In germline, CDR1 is MNHNS, CDR2 SASEGT. The CDR3 is 12 residues long. The V and J ends lost 7 bases and 6 bases respectively, with 12 bases between them. The CDR3 reads CASTGGFAEAFF. The CDR3 DNA follows: TGTGCCAGCACTGGGGGGTTCGCTGAAGCTTTCTTT.

The J gene is TRBJ2-1, the V gene TRBV18; 9 nucleotides align to TRBD2. The length of the CDR3 is 19 residues. Germline V gene lookup returns CDR1 KGHSH and CDR2 LQKENI. The V and J ends lost 4 bases and 5 bases, in that order; junction bases with no gene match: 18. Written as DNA, the CDR3 is TGTGCCAGCTCACTCTTGACTCCCCTTAGCGGGGGAAACGACAATGAGCAGTTCTTC. Protein: CASSLLTPLSGGNDNEQFF.